The clone carrying this T cell receptor beta chain was detected only once. Trimming stripped 5 bases from V and 0 bases from J, with 18 bases between. This CDR3 comprises 17 residues. Germline V CDR1 and CDR2: SGHDT, YYEEEE. The data were obtained in a study of OX40 agonist ivuxolimab in advanced cancers. Assay used: immunoSEQ multiplex PCR; TCRdb lists only in-frame clones, some missing. The table has 80,000 or so clones, 80% to 90% seen once. Source: CD4+ or CD8+ T cells sorted from blood, taken in a trial of the OX40 agonist ivuxolimab. This sequence was found in an adult with an advanced solid tumor such as melanoma, head and neck, liver or kidney cancer. The chain uses TRBV5-6 and TRBJ1-5; D unclear. The chain's CDR3 is CASSSGVRPVSNQPQHF. CDR3 in DNA: TGTGCCAGCAGTTCTGGTGTGAGGCCAGTTAGCAATCAGCCCCAGCATTTT.